Following are 27 T cell receptor beta chains from one sample sequenced in a study of T-cell memory formation after mild COVID-19 (TCRdb year 2021). Receptors were amplified or captured by 5' RACE. Instrument used: Illumina NovaSeq 6000. TCRdb trimmed the raw reads at Q25, called clones with MiXCR and kept productive beta chains. Every distinct CDR3 protein forms one entry, paired with its most common genes and DNA. In all, the sample holds more than 350,000 distinct CDR3 sequences, and roughly 21% of those were seen once. The top ten constitute approximately 13% of the sample. Sequencing was carried out using PBMCs or a T cell subset sorted from them (not recorded which). The receptors shown here come from an adult woman who had mild COVID-19 (a few samples of this study predate the infection). The sample titles of this study are shuffled in the database, so cell type and time point are left out; the donor was told from shared clones.

The rearrangement uses TRBV11-2 and TRBJ2-1, with D perhaps TRBD2 (5 bases). The CDR3 sequence is 15 residues long. Germline V lookup: CDR1 SGHAT, CDR2 FQNNGV. V was cut by 4 bases and J by 3 bases, with 13 bases left in between. CDR3 sequence (DNA): TGTGCCAGCAGCTCGCGGGCAGACGGCTACAATGAGCAGTTCTTC. Translation gives CASSSRADGYNEQFF. The variable domain in full, completed from reference TRBV11-2 and TRBJ2-1, reads EAGVAQSPRYKIIEKRQSVAFWCNPISGHATLYWYQQILGQGPKLLIQFQNNGVVDDSQLPKDRFSAERLKGVDSTLKIQPAKLEDSAVYLCASSSRADGYNEQFFGPGTRLTVL.

This clonotype occurred a few times. This chain links TRBV12-3 or TRBV12-4 with TRBJ2-5; 7 bases are shared with TRBD1. There are 12 residues in the CDR3. V gave up 5 bases and J gave up 9 bases; unmatched junction bases: 6. The CDR3 coding sequence is TGTGCCAGCAGTGAGGACAGGACGGCCCAGTACTTC. Its protein product is CASSEDRTAQYF.

The gene calls are TRBV4-1 and TRBJ2-5; no reliable D call. This CDR3 has 13 amino acids. The V gene lost 1 base and the J gene lost 3 bases, with 6 bases spanning the gap. Per germline, CDR1 MGHRA and CDR2 YSYEKL. In nucleotides, the CDR3 is TGCGCCAGCAGCCAAGCCGTAGAAGAGACCCAGTACTTC. Its protein product is CASSQAVEETQYF.

The sample holds a few counts of this clonotype. V usage is TRBV7-2 and J usage is TRBJ2-1; the match to TRBD2 covers 8 bases. The CDR3 is made up of 13 amino acids. Germline V gene sequence: CDR1 SGHTA, CDR2 FQGNSA. V gave up 5 bases and J gave up 8 bases; unmatched junction bases: 5. CDR3 nucleotides: TGTGCCAGCAGCCCCGGGGGGGGCGATGAGCAGTTCTTC. Residues: CASSPGGGDEQFF. The whole variable domain, filled in from reference TRBV7-2 and TRBJ2-1, reads GAGVSQSPSNKVTEKGKDVELRCDPISGHTALYWYRQSLGQGLEFLIYFQGNSAPDKSGLPSDRFSAERTGGSVSTLTIQRTQQEDSAVYLCASSPGGGDEQFFGPGTRLTVL.

The rearrangement joins TRBV4-2 to TRBJ1-1; D not resolved. V shed 0 bases and J shed 7 bases, with 9 bases lying between them. Germline V CDR1 and CDR2: LGHNA, YNFKEQ. This CDR3 contains 13 residues. The CDR3 reads CASSQEVGIEAFF. DNA of the CDR3: TGTGCCAGCAGCCAAGAAGTCGGGATTGAAGCTTTCTTT.

The V and J genes are TRBV7-8 and TRBJ2-7, with TRBD2 as a possible D gene (5 bases). V lost 1 base and J 9 bases, leaving 10 bases between the germline ends. Germline-derived CDR1 and CDR2 are SGHVS and FQNEAQ. The CDR3 is 12 residues long. CDR3: CASSLVEGRQYF. DNA of the CDR3: TGTGCCAGCAGCTTAGTTGAGGGAAGGCAGTACTTC.

This clonotype was observed a handful of times. The chain uses TRBV5-1 and TRBJ2-7; 11 bases agree with TRBD2. J lost 3 bases, V lost 3 bases, and 8 bases had no gene match. Germline V lookup: CDR1 SGHRS, CDR2 YFSETQ. The CDR3 extends over 16 amino acids. The CDR3: CASSSTGTSGLYEQYF. As DNA, the CDR3 is TGCGCCAGCAGCTCCACCGGGACTAGCGGCCTCTACGAGCAGTACTTC.

The chain uses TRBV9 and TRBJ2-1, with 11 bases matching TRBD2. CDR3 length: 16 amino acids. Unmatched junction bases numbered 6, after V lost 0 bases and J lost 7 bases. The germline V gene encodes CDR1 SGDLS and CDR2 YYNGEE. The CDR3 DNA is TGTGCCAGCAGCGTAGTCACTAGCGGGAGTGTTAATGAGCAGTTCTTC. Translation gives CASSVVTSGSVNEQFF.

This clonotype was counted many times. This sequence joins TRBV7-6 and TRBJ2-3, with D possibly matching TRBD1 (5 bases). CDR1 is SGHVS and CDR2 is FNYEAQ in the germline V gene. The CDR3 is made up of 14 amino acids. Trimming stripped 1 base from V and 5 bases from J, with 10 bases between. CDR3 coding DNA: TGTGCCAGCAGCTTAGGGGGCCCCGAAGATACGCAGTATTTT. Residues: CASSLGGPEDTQYF.

V gene TRBV4-1 combines with J gene TRBJ1-5; D uncertain. The CDR3 loop spans 15 amino acids. Germline V gene data show CDR1 as MGHRA and CDR2 as YSYEKL. V was cut by 1 base and J by 5 bases, with 12 bases left in between. The CDR3 spells CASSQVATNHQPQHF. CDR3 coding DNA: TGCGCCAGCAGCCAAGTAGCCACAAACCATCAGCCCCAGCATTTT.

For the CDR3, the DNA is TGCGCCAGCAGCCAAAGACGGGGATCCACCGCGGAAGCTTTCTTT. Its translation is CASSQRRGSTAEAFF. The chain couples TRBV4-1 to TRBJ1-1; D ambiguous. The CDR3 has 15 amino acids. The germline V gene has CDR1 MGHRA and CDR2 YSYEKL. The V end lost 2 bases, the J end lost 8 bases, and 18 bases lay between the germline ends.

This clonotype was found a few times. The genes are TRBV5-1 and TRBJ2-1, with a possible D match to TRBD2 (5 bases). Germline CDR1 is SGHRS and CDR2 is YFSETQ. The CDR3 loop spans 15 amino acids. Trimming took 0 bases from V and 0 from J, leaving 7 bases between them. The CDR3 reads CASSLEDSSYNEQFF. The CDR3 coding sequence is TGCGCCAGCAGCTTGGAGGACTCCTCCTACAATGAGCAGTTCTTC.

The genes are TRBV5-1 and TRBJ2-1; no reliable D call. Germline values: CDR1 SGHRS, CDR2 YFSETQ. The ends were cut back, 0 bases at V and 7 bases at J, with 17 bases in the middle. This CDR3 has 16 amino acids. The CDR3 DNA follows: TGCGCCAGCAGCTTGGGACCCCAGGTAGGGTTAAATGAGCAGTTCTTC. Protein: CASSLGPQVGLNEQFF.

This chain joins TRBV29-1 and TRBJ2-7, with D perhaps TRBD1 (5 bases). The length of the CDR3 is 12 residues. CDR1 and CDR2 from the germline V gene are SQVTM and ANQGSEA. V dropped 4 bases and J dropped 1 base, with 8 bases sitting between them. CDR3 nucleotide sequence: TGCAGCGTTGTGGACACATCCTACGAGCAGTACTTC. Translation gives CSVVDTSYEQYF.

Many counts were recorded for this clonotype. The rearrangement links TRBV18 to TRBJ2-6; no reliable D call. Germline CDR1 is KGHSH and CDR2 is LQKENI. The CDR3 extends over 17 amino acids. Between the trimmed V and J ends, which lost 0 bases and 2 bases, there was a span of 11 bases. The CDR3 reads CASSPPSGPPGANVLTF. The DNA for the CDR3 is TGTGCCAGCTCACCACCGTCAGGCCCTCCTGGGGCCAACGTCCTGACTTTC.

V is TRBV5-1 and J is TRBJ2-7; no reliable D call. The CDR3 has 13 residues. Looked up from germline, CDR1 is SGHRS and CDR2 is YFSETQ. Deletions cut 2 bases from V and 3 bases from J, with 9 bases between. This chain's CDR3 is CASSLGRHYEQYF. CDR3 nucleotides: TGCGCCAGCAGCTTAGGTCGGCACTACGAGCAGTACTTC.

The genes are TRBV15 and TRBJ2-1, with D maybe TRBD1 (6 bases). CDR3 length equals 14 residues. The V end lost 0 bases, the J end lost 7 bases, and 10 bases lay between the germline ends. CDR1 is LNHNV and CDR2 is YYDKDF in the germline V gene (reference sequence). CDR3 protein: CATSRDPGENEQFF. The DNA of the CDR3 is TGTGCCACCAGCAGAGATCCAGGGGAGAATGAGCAGTTCTTC. The complete variable domain, with remaining parts taken from reference TRBV15 and TRBJ2-1, reads DAMVIQNPRYQVTQFGKPVTLSCSQTLNHNVMYWYQQKSSQAPKLLFHYYDKDFNNEADTPDNFQSRRPNTSFCFLDIRSPGLGDTAMYLCATSRDPGENEQFFGPGTRLTVL.

The J gene is TRBJ2-7, the V gene TRBV2; no clear D gene. CDR3 length: 13 residues. The germline V gene encodes CDR1 SNHLY and CDR2 FYNNEI. Trimming removed 7 bases from V and 8 bases from J, with 18 bases in between. The CDR3 here is CASKPLTSRQQYF. Written as DNA, the CDR3 is TGTGCCAGCAAACCCCTAACTTCTCGGCAGCAGTACTTC.

This sequence joins TRBV25-1 and TRBJ2-1; D not certain. Trimming removed 8 bases at V and 4 bases at J, with 24 bases between. Germline CDR1 and CDR2: MGHDK and SYGVNS. This CDR3 spans 17 amino acids. The CDR3 spells CASSREEFVGFYNEQFF. CDR3 DNA: TGTGCCAGCTCCCGAGAGGAGTTCGTGGGGTTTTACAATGAGCAGTTCTTC.

This clonotype has a handful of counts. The V and J genes are TRBV11-2 and TRBJ2-5; D is perhaps TRBD2 (6 bases). The CDR3 spans 16 residues. Germline-derived CDR1 and CDR2 are SGHAT and FQNNGV. Trimming removed 6 bases from V and 4 bases from J, with 21 bases in between. Written as DNA, the CDR3 is TGTGCCAGCAGTCCGACACGGGGGTCGCCACGAGAGACCCAGTACTTC. Translation gives CASSPTRGSPRETQYF. The full variable domain, with the rest looked up from reference TRBV11-2 and TRBJ2-5, is EAGVAQSPRYKIIEKRQSVAFWCNPISGHATLYWYQQILGQGPKLLIQFQNNGVVDDSQLPKDRFSAERLKGVDSTLKIQPAKLEDSAVYLCASSPTRGSPRETQYFGPGTRLLVL.

The rearrangement links TRBV20-1 to TRBJ2-7; 8 bases map to TRBD1. Germline V gene data show CDR1 as DFQATT and CDR2 as SNEGSKA (reference sequence). V trimming: 5 bases; J trimming: 0 bases; junction bases outside the gene matches: 9. The CDR3 extends over 15 amino acids. The CDR3 loop reads CSAAPGQVPSYEQYF. CDR3 coding DNA: TGCAGTGCTGCGCCGGGACAGGTGCCCTCCTACGAGCAGTACTTC.

The chain joins TRBV5-5 to TRBJ1-1, with D possibly TRBD1 on 6 matching bases. This CDR3 is built from 16 residues. CDR1 is SGHKS, CDR2 YYEKEE, per germline (reference sequence). Trimming took 3 bases from V and 7 from J, leaving 22 bases between them. CDR3 coding DNA: TGTGCCAGCAGCTGGGGGGCTCAGGGGACTTTGAGTGAAGCTTTCTTT. It is translated as CASSWGAQGTLSEAFF.

This clonotype was observed a few times. The rearrangement links TRBV29-1 to TRBJ2-7, with a weak D call TRBD1 (6 bases). The CDR3 length is 14 residues. V lost 6 bases, J lost 4 bases, and 19 bases lay in between. Germline loops: CDR1 SQVTM, CDR2 ANQGSEA. This CDR3 is CSVAKSPGVYEQYF. CDR3 DNA sequence: TGCAGCGTCGCAAAGAGTCCAGGGGTTTACGAGCAGTACTTC.

This clonotype was picked up a small number of times. The chain joins TRBV5-1 to TRBJ2-3, with 12 bases matching TRBD2. CDR1 is SGHRS, CDR2 YFSETQ, per germline. Trimming took 8 bases from V and 4 from J; bases not matched to a gene: 5. CDR3 length: 14 residues. This chain's CDR3 is CASASGGAADTQYF. The CDR3 DNA reads as TGCGCCAGTGCTAGCGGGGGGGCCGCAGATACGCAGTATTTT.

There are a few counts of this clonotype. This chain connects TRBV12-3 or TRBV12-4 to TRBJ2-3, with D possibly being TRBD1 (5 bases). Trimming shortened V by 5 bases and J by 1 base, and 13 bases separated the two germline ends. The CDR3 loop spans 15 amino acids. As DNA, the CDR3 is TGTGCCAGCAGTAGCCAGGGATTTCGCACAGATACGCAGTATTTT. It yields the protein CASSSQGFRTDTQYF.

Only a few counts were recorded for this clonotype. The chain combines TRBV18 with TRBJ1-2; D is ambiguous. Germline V gene data show CDR1 as KGHSH and CDR2 as LQKENI. V was pared by 3 bases and J by 1 base, with 12 bases between. This CDR3 contains 15 residues. CDR3 protein: CASSPLKADNYGYTF. Written as DNA, the CDR3 is TGTGCCAGCTCACCCCTTAAGGCAGATAACTATGGCTACACCTTC. The whole variable domain, filled in from reference TRBV18 and TRBJ1-2, reads NAGVMQNPRHLVRRRGQEARLRCSPMKGHSHVYWYRQLPEEGLKFMVYLQKENIIDESGMPKERFSAEFPKEGPSILRIQQVVRGDSAAYFCASSPLKADNYGYTFGSGTRLTVV.

The genes are TRBV6-5 and TRBJ2-3, with 8 bases fitting TRBD2. This CDR3 comprises 16 residues. With 2 bases clipped from V and 3 bases from J, the junction kept 7 bases outside the gene matches. Germline CDR1 and CDR2: MNHEY and SVGAGI. The CDR3 region is CASSYTAGVETDTQYF. The CDR3 DNA reads as TGTGCCAGCAGTTACACAGCGGGAGTGGAGACAGATACGCAGTATTTT.